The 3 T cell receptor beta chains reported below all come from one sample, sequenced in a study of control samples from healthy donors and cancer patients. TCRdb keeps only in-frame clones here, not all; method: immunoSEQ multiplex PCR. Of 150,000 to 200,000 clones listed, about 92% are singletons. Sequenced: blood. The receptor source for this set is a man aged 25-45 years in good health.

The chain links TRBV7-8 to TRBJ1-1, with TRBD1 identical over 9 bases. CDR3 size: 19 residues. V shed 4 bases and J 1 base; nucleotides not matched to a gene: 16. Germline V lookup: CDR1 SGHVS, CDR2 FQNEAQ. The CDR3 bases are TGTGCCAGCAGCTCTAGATGGACAGGGGCGATCCCAGGGAACACTGAAGCTTTCTTT. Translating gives CASSSRWTGAIPGNTEAFF. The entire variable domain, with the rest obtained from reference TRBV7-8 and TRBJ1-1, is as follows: GAGVSQSPRYKVAKRGQDVALRCDPISGHVSLFWYQQALGQGPEFLTYFQNEAQLDKSGLPSDRFFAERPEGSVSTLKIQRTQQEDSAVYLCASSSRWTGAIPGNTEAFFGQGTRLTVV.

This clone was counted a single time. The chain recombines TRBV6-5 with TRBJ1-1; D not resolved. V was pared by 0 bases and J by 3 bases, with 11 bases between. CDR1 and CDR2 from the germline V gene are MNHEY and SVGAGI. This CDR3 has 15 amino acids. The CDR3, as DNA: TGTGCCAGCAGTTACTCGAAAGGGAGAGACACTGAAGCTTTCTTT. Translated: CASSYSKGRDTEAFF.

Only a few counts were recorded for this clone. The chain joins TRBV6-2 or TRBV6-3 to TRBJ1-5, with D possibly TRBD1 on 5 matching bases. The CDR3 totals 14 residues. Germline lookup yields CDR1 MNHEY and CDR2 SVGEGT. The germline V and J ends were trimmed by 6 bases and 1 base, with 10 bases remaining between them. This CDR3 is CASSQGFSNQPQHF. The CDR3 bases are TGTGCCAGCAGCCAGGGATTCAGCAATCAGCCCCAGCATTTT.